These 3 T cell receptor beta chains came from one sample sequenced in a study of Graves' ophthalmopathy and Graves' hyperthyroidism (dated by TCRdb to the late 2010s). The reads were generated on an Illumina HiSeq 2000. TCR beta CDR3 regions were amplified from RNA transcripts for repertoire sequencing. The first round of RT-PCR was done with HTBI primers and the Qiagen OneStep RT-PCR kit, and was followed by a second round of multiplex PCR, then size selection and purification. Clones were called with MiXCR by TCRdb after fastp trimmed the public reads at Q25, and only in-frame beta chains were retained. Here each entry gathers all rows of one CDR3 protein and keeps the most common genes and DNA. The sample has about 16,000 distinct CDR3 sequences on record, 46% of them singletons. Around 25% of the sample is in the top ten clones. The sequencing input was peripheral blood. The receptors here all came from a woman aged 40 to 50 with stable Graves' hyperthyroidism. Donor details come from another sample of the same person, matched by shared clones.

The sample holds many counts of this clonotype. The chain uses TRBV20-1 and TRBJ2-3; 8 positions agree with TRBD2. With 4 bases clipped from V and 4 bases from J, the junction kept 10 bases outside the gene matches. Germline lookup yields CDR1 DFQATT and CDR2 SNEGSKA (reference sequence). This CDR3 has 15 amino acids. The chain's CDR3 is CSAIRAGVDADTQYF. The CDR3 bases are TGCAGTGCTATCCGAGCGGGAGTGGACGCAGATACGCAGTATTTT.

Comments on this clonotype: A read error may account for a junction end that differs from germline. The V call is TRBV7-3, the J call TRBJ2-6; possible D gene TRBD1, 6 bases. From germline, CDR1 is SGHTA and CDR2 FQGTGA. This CDR3 contains 16 residues. In nucleotides, the CDR3 is TGTACCAGCAGCTATTCAGGGGTCGGCGGGGCCAACGTCCTGACTTTC. As protein: CTSSYSGVGGANVLTF.

This clonotype was detected once. The chain is built from TRBV11-2 and TRBJ2-3; D is perhaps TRBD2 (5 bases). This CDR3 is 13 amino acids long. The V gene lost 8 bases and the J gene lost 0 bases, with 9 bases spanning the gap. Germline CDR1 SGHAT, CDR2 FQNNGV. The CDR3 DNA follows: TGTGCCAGCCGTAGCGAGAGCACAGATACGCAGTATTTT. This gives the protein CASRSESTDTQYF.